The clone carrying this T cell receptor (beta chain) was counted ten times or more. Its antigen is unknown. This entry comes from a study of Graves' ophthalmopathy and Graves' hyperthyroidism. The diagnosis combined clinical symptoms, thyroxine, TRAb, thyroid ultrasound and orbital computed tomography scans. This CDR3 is 13 amino acids long. V was trimmed by 7 bases and J by 4 bases, leaving 11 bases between them. Amplified material comprised TCR beta CDR3 regions derived from RNA transcripts. The first-round RT-PCR employed HTBI primers together with the Qiagen OneStep RT-PCR kit. A multiplex PCR was then performed as the second round. Via MiXCR, TCRdb re-called the multiplex PCR reads, giving one row per CDR3 protein. The sample lists 500,000 to 700,000 distinct CDR3 sequences, about two fifths occurring once. Broader study findings: Discrimination between ophthalmopathy and stable hyperthyroidism by a 13-signature model showed about 86% sensitivity and roughly 81% specificity. Sensitivity of approximately 70% and specificity of about 72% were achieved by the model that predicted ophthalmopathy progression.

This receptor was identified in an adult man with Graves' hyperthyroidism. Sequencing was carried out using peripheral blood or thyroid tissue (not recorded which). This rearrangement joins TRBV12-3 or TRBV12-4 to TRBJ1-5; D is ambiguous. The CDR3 loop is CASNMGGNQPQHF. Here the CDR3 DNA reads TGTGCCAGCAACATGGGAGGGAATCAGCCCCAGCATTTT.